The 8 T cell receptor beta chains given below trace back to one sample, sequenced in a study of regulatory T cells in long-lasting Graves disease. The time point is: persistent/refractory GD, antithyroid drugs over 5 years with positive TRAb. Following extraction of RNA from PBMCs, that RNA was used to make the TCR library. CDR3-region Arm-PCR and iRepertoire HTBI primers produced the TCR beta libraries. TCRdb reprocessed the multiplex PCR reads via MiXCR and lists one record per CDR3 protein. The sample carries about 470,000 distinct CDR3 sequences, under 25% recorded once. Sequences were derived from peripheral blood mononuclear cells (PBMCs), sampled when the disease was refractory, from a patient treated with antithyroid drugs. Receptor source: a female donor with Graves disease.

This clonotype appeared a few times. V usage is TRBV2 and J usage is TRBJ1-2, with TRBD1 matching 8 bases. The CDR3 loop spans 13 amino acids. Looked up from germline, CDR1 is SNHLY and CDR2 is FYNNEI. The junction had 11 bases not matched to a gene; V was cut back by 7 bases and J by 10 bases. The CDR3 protein is CASTGQAPLVYTF. The CDR3 nucleotides read TGTGCCAGCACGGGACAGGCGCCCTTAGTCTACACCTTC.

The chain employs TRBV29-1 and TRBJ1-2; D may be TRBD1 (6 bases). Trimming cost V 3 bases and J 8 bases, with 13 bases left between them. The CDR3 consists of 12 residues. In germline, CDR1 is SQVTM, CDR2 ANQGSEA. The CDR3 nucleotides are TGCAGCGTTGACCACAGGGACGGAGGCTACACCTTC. This encodes CSVDHRDGGYTF. Together with reference TRBV29-1 and TRBJ1-2, the CDR3 gives the full variable domain: SAVISQKPSRDICQRGTSLTIQCQVDSQVTMMFWYRQQPGQSLTLIATANQGSEATYESGFVIDKFPISRPNLTFSTLTVSNMSPEDSSIYLCSVDHRDGGYTFGSGTRLTVV.

This clonotype was detected many times. The DNA of the CDR3 is TGCAGTGCTAGAGACACAGGTCGGGGAAGCAATCAGCCCCAGCATTTT. Its translation is CSARDTGRGSNQPQHF. This sequence joins TRBV20-1 and TRBJ1-5; D might be TRBD1 (5 bases). CDR3 length: 16 amino acids. With 0 bases removed from V and 1 base from J, the gap between germline ends came to 13 bases. From germline, CDR1 is DFQATT and CDR2 SNEGSKA (reference sequence).

This clonotype has just a few counts. V usage is TRBV7-3 and J usage is TRBJ2-3, with D tentatively TRBD1 or TRBD2 (5 bases each). The CDR3 is 15 amino acids. V lost 5 bases and J lost 3, with 15 bases in between. Per the germline V gene, CDR1 is SGHTA and CDR2 is FQGTGA. The CDR3 loop is CASSLRGGPTDTQYF. Here the CDR3 DNA reads TGTGCCAGCAGCCTCCGGGGCGGACCAACAGATACGCAGTATTTT.

This clonotype was recorded at least ten times. The gene calls are TRBV2 and TRBJ2-5; D may be TRBD1 (6 bases). From germline, CDR1 is SNHLY and CDR2 FYNNEI. Between the trimmed V and J ends, which lost 7 bases and 2 bases, there was a span of 11 bases. The CDR3 runs 13 residues. The DNA for the CDR3 is TGTGCCAGCATCTCCGACAGGCAAGAGACCCAGTACTTC. Translation: CASISDRQETQYF.

This clonotype appeared a few times. The gene calls are TRBV20-1 and TRBJ2-7, with 7 positions matching TRBD2. The CDR3 has 13 amino acids. With 5 bases clipped from V and 5 bases from J, the junction kept 9 bases outside the gene matches. Germline V gives CDR1 DFQATT, CDR2 SNEGSKA (reference sequence). CDR3 DNA sequence: TGCAGTGCTGCCCGGGGACTAATCAACGAGCAGTACTTC. Translating gives CSAARGLINEQYF.

The gene calls are TRBV12-3 or TRBV12-4 and TRBJ2-2; D possibly matches TRBD1 or TRBD2 (5 bases each). The CDR3 covers 15 residues. Trimming took off 6 bases at V and 6 bases at J, with 17 bases between the two ends. This CDR3 is CASRRDPKLAGELFF. The CDR3 nucleotides read TGTGCCAGCAGACGGGACCCTAAATTGGCCGGGGAGCTGTTTTTT.

This clonotype was counted ten times or more. The chain joins TRBV28 to TRBJ1-1; no clear D gene. Between the trimmed V and J ends, which lost 6 bases and 1 base, there was a span of 9 bases. Germline CDR1 reads MDHEN; CDR2 reads SYDVKM. This CDR3 spans 13 amino acids. In DNA form, the CDR3 reads TGTGCCAGCAGCTCCCGTAAGAACACTGAAGCTTTCTTT. Protein: CASSSRKNTEAFF.